This section outlines one T cell receptor (beta chain) sequence together with its context. Its antigen is as yet unknown. Per the germline V gene, CDR1 is LNHNV and CDR2 is YYDKDF (reference sequence). This CDR3 has 14 amino acids. Trimming cost V 3 bases and J 3 bases, with 11 bases left between them. Amplified regions were TCR beta CDR3 sequences from RNA transcripts. The HTBI primer set served for first-round RT-PCR of the TCR CDR3. One entry per CDR3 protein, called by TCRdb with MiXCR from the multiplex PCR reads. The sample holds just under 750,000 distinct CDR3 sequences; approximately 36% are singletons and the top ten take around 29%. The source of the PBMCs was over 8.5 ml of fresh peripheral blood. The entry originates in a study of T cells in Graves' hyperthyroidism and ophthalmopathy. Study results and limitations: Separating ophthalmopathy from stable hyperthyroidism was achieved by a 13 V-J model. Most clonotypes expanded in thyroid above 0.001 were likewise present in blood.

The rearrangement links TRBV15 to TRBJ1-1, with D uncertain. Material: blood. The clonotype comes from a woman in her thirties or forties with Graves' hyperthyroidism. CDR3 residues: CATSSSGLDTEAFF. CDR3 DNA sequence: TGTGCCACCAGCAGTTCCGGACTAGACACTGAAGCTTTCTTT.